This T cell receptor beta chain was sequenced for a study of blood T cell repertoires in COVID-19. For the study at large: Samples representing acute and convalescent COVID-19 were sourced from the United States, Italy and Spain. PBMCs, B-cell-depleted T cells, or T cells were the source of the cDNA or gDNA that made up the material.

As originally analysed: For nucleated cells, counts were estimated from reference gene primer amplification. This table comes from immunoSEQ multiplex PCR, and its TCRdb copy is limited to in-frame clones, with some not included. For V, J and clone size, that table is used; D and trimming come from the DNA. Here the sample spans 30,000 to 40,000 clones, more than 75% being singletons. In germline, CDR1 is LGHNT, CDR2 FRNRAP. The CDR3 sequence is 15 residues long. V lost 4 bases and J 3 bases, leaving 16 bases between the germline ends. The chain uses TRBV12-5 and TRBJ2-7, with D perhaps TRBD2 (6 bases). The sequence derives from a man at least 80 years old with acute or convalescent COVID-19. What was sequenced was peripheral blood. The CDR3 region is CASGSVLAEDYEQYF. In DNA form, the CDR3 reads TGTGCTAGTGGTTCCGTACTAGCTGAGGACTACGAGCAGTACTTC.